The sequence of this TCR beta chain was determined in a study of beta chain features in type 1 diabetes. Isolated RNA was reverse transcribed in full, so expressed TCRB transcripts were sequenced. The table came from immunoSEQ multiplex PCR; TCRdb's copy has only in-frame clones and leaves some out. The sample has around 450,000 clones, approximately 10% seen once. This TCR was sampled from a woman younger than 30 in good health. The sample consisted of naive CD4+ T cells from blood.

In DNA form, the CDR3 reads TGTGCCTGGACGACAGGGGGCCTGGGCACTGAAGCTTTCTTT. It encodes CAWTTGGLGTEAFF. The V call is TRBV30, the J call TRBJ1-1, with 10 nucleotides matching TRBD1. V trimming: 4 bases; J trimming: 4 bases; junction bases outside the gene matches: 6. From germline, CDR1 is GTSNPN and CDR2 SVGIG (reference sequence). The CDR3 has 14 amino acids.